This is a list of T cell receptor beta chains from one sample in a study of early T cells in non-severe SARS-CoV-2 infection. TCRdb re-called the 5' RACE reads with MiXCR, one entry per CDR3 protein. The data show about 27,000 distinct CDR3 sequences, approximately 2.9% seen once. Sequences were obtained from whole blood. Receptor source: an adult who was a healthcare worker with PCR-confirmed SARS-CoV-2 infection or an uninfected control (not recorded which). The CDR3 runs from the conserved cysteine through the conserved F or W. A D gene is named only where the DNA matches it firmly.

CDR3 protein	D gene	V gene	J gene
CASSQDQFSTDTQYF	.	TRBV4-1	TRBJ2-3
CASSTPDRANYGYTF	TRBD1	TRBV19	TRBJ1-2
CATSGYPNTEAFF	.	TRBV15	TRBJ1-1
CAWTGTGILENSAPHF	.	TRBV12-2	TRBJ1-6
CASSLRPAGTGDGYTF	TRBD1	TRBV7-3	TRBJ1-2
CATKKAQNEKLFF	.	TRBV12-3/TRBV12-4	TRBJ1-4
CASRSSTIFTSTDTQYF	.	TRBV2	TRBJ2-3
CASSPGTANTEAFF	TRBD1	TRBV18	TRBJ1-1
CSARETGILDGYTF	TRBD1	TRBV20-1	TRBJ1-2
CASSQPQGRAEAFF	.	TRBV3-1	TRBJ1-1
CASSSDRGYTGELFF	TRBD1	TRBV11-3	TRBJ2-2
CAAGRLSNTGELFF	.	TRBV6-1	TRBJ2-2
CASSEASGAYGYTF	.	TRBV2	TRBJ1-2
CASSASGYNEQFF	TRBD2	TRBV5-1	TRBJ2-1
CASSESARETQYF	.	TRBV25-1	TRBJ2-5
CASSREPGLGDEQFF	TRBD2	TRBV12-3/TRBV12-4	TRBJ2-1
CAISSGLAGTGELFF	TRBD2	TRBV10-3	TRBJ2-2
CASSSRGLAGGPPDTQYF	TRBD2	TRBV7-2	TRBJ2-3
CASSLGHTQYF	.	TRBV28	TRBJ2-3
CASSLYADTQYF	.	TRBV5-1	TRBJ2-3
CASSSGQREAFF	.	TRBV5-1	TRBJ1-1
CASSALVSAGELFF	.	TRBV2	TRBJ2-2
CASSEARRQETQYF	.	TRBV6-1	TRBJ2-5
CASSHPDRQPQHF	.	TRBV4-1	TRBJ1-5
CASSFTGGHNEQFF	TRBD1	TRBV5-1	TRBJ2-1
CASSERLVSPLHF	.	TRBV2	TRBJ1-6
CASSSYDRLANYGYTF	.	TRBV28	TRBJ1-2
CASSQVSTGFYNEQFF	TRBD1	TRBV4-1	TRBJ2-1
CSVTGHPDRTEAFF	.	TRBV29-1	TRBJ1-1
CSAAPRGYAEAFF	.	TRBV20-1	TRBJ1-1
CSASRVSRNTEAFF	.	TRBV20-1	TRBJ1-1
CASKITGGTDTQYF	TRBD1	TRBV2	TRBJ2-3
CASRSRNGDHEQFF	.	TRBV28	TRBJ2-1